This TCR beta chain emerged from a study of T cell repertoires in cytomegalovirus infection. On the study more broadly: Alongside well-studied HLA-B-restricted CMV epitopes, recently identified HLA-C-restricted CMV epitopes were also used. From public TCR beta signatures came an indication of both CMV infection and matching HLA type. Whole-study findings and limits: Ex vivo, HLA-C-restricted CMV-specific TCR beta clonotypes prevailed over the rest of the response.

This clonotype was seen only a few times. No antigen is known for it. V was pared by 6 bases and J by 7 bases, with 13 bases between. The CDR3 has 13 residues. Germline CDR1 MNHNS, CDR2 SASEGT. One entry per CDR3 protein results from TCRdb running MiXCR on the reads. This table has roughly 700,000 distinct CDR3 sequences, around a third appearing once. Sequencing used cultured PBMCs, obtained from culture after CMV antigen stimulation. This chain links TRBV6-1 with TRBJ1-5; tentatively, D is TRBD1 (5 bases). This clonotype originated in a human donor in good health (CMV status not recorded). Some clones in this sample may be carry-over from other donors' samples. CDR3 loop: CASSSRGPQPQHF. The CDR3 region has the DNA TGTGCCAGCAGCAGTCGGGGCCCCCAGCCCCAGCATTTT.